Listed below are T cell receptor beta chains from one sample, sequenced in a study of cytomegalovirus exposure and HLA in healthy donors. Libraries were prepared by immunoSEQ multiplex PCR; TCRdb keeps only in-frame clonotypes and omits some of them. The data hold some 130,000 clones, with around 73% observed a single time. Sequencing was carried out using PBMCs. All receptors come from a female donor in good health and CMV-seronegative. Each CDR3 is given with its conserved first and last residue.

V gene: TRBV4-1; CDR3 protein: CASSKAITGFQSNEQFF
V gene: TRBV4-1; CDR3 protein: CASSLGLAGVVYEQYF
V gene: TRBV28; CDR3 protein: CASSFWAGATGELFF
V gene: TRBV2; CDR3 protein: CASSRITGNYGYTF
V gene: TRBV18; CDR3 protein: CASSPSGGGSTDTQYF
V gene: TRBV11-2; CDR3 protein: CASSLGRGAEQYF
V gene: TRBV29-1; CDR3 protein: CSFRGPGNTIYF
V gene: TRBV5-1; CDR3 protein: CASSGGDGYTF
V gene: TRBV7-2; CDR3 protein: CASSPERALNEKLFF
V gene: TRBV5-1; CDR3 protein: CASSNGWQGGYEQYF
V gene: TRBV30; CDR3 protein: CAWSLGGRDTEAFF
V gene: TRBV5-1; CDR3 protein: CASSMGQIDTEAFF
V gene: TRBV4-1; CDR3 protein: CASSQRREATYEQYF
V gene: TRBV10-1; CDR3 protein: CASSRQRGPEQFF
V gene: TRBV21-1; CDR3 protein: CASSNEAGSRETQYF
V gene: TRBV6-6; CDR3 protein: CASRREYTEAFF
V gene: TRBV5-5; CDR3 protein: CASSLAGGVFQPQHF
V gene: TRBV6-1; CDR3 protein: CASSNSYGYTF
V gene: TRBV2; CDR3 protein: CASSERGRRTGELFF
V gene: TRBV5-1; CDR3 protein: CASSLGAEYNEQFF
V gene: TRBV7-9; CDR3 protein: CASSPGQYEQYF
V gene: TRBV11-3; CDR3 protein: CASSLEGDTEAFF
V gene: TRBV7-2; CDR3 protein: CASSLYQETQYF
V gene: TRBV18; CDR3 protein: CASSRQGNSYEQYF
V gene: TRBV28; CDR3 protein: CASSMIRGSGGNTIYF
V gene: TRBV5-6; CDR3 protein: CASSRWGQGSYNSPLHF
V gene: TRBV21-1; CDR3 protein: CASSKERGRTEAFF
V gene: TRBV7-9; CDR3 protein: CASSLIGGVDTEAFF
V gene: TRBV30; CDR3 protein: CAWGQGNQPQHF
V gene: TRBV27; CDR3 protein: CAGSLSASYEQYF
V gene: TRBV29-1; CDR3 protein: CSVVGGHYGYTF
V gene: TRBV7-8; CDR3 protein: CASSLGPEKLFF
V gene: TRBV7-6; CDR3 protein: CASSLPGQGRGGNEAFF
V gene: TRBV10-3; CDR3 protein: CAISGTSDSYEQYF
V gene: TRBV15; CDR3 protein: CATSRDPGQGFYEQYF
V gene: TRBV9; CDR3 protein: CASSVEPQGNTEAFF
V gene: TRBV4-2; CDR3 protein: CASSQERVGKLFF
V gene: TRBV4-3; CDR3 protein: CASSVRTVATNEKLFF
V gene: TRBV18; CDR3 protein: CASSPRRQGASYEQYF
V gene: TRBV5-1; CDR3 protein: CASSAGLAGSGELFF
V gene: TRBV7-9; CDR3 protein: CASSQGGRETQYF